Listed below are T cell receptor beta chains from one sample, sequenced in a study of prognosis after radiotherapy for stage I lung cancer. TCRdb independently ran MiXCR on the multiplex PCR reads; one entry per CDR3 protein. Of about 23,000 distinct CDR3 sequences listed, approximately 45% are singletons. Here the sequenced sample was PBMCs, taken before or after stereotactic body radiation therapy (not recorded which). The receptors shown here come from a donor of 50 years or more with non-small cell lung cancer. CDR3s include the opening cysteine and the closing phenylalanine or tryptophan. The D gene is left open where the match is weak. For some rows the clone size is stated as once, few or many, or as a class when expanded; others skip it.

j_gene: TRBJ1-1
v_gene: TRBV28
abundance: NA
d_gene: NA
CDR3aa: CASIEGGGKIVAFF
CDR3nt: TGTGCCAGCATCGAGGGGGGCGGAAAGATCGTAGCTTTCTTT

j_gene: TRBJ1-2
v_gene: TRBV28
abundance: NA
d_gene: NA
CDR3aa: CASSSPSRLGYTF
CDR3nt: TGTGCCAGCAGTTCTCCTTCCCGTCTTGGCTACACCTTC

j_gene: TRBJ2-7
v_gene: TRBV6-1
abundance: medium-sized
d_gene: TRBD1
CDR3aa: CASNPGGWWEQYF
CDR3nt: TGTGCCAGCAATCCAGGGGGATGGTGGGAGCAGTACTTC

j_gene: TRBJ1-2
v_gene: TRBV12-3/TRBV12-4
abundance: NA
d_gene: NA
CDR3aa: CASTFRDPSSGCTF
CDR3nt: TGTGCCAGTACATTCCGGGATCCCTCAAGCGGCTGCACCTTC

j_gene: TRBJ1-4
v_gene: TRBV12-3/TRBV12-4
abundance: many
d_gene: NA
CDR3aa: CASSWGGATNEKLFF
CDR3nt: TGTGCCAGCAGTTGGGGGGGGGCAACTAATGAAAAACTGTTTTTT

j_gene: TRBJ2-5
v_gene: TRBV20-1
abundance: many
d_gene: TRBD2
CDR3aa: CSASGGDIQHWETQYF
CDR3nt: TGCAGTGCTAGCGGGGGGGATATTCAACATTGGGAGACCCAGTACTTC

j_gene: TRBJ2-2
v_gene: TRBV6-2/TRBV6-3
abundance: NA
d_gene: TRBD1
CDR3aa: CASGPGQCFTGELFF
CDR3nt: TGTGCCAGTGGTCCGGGACAGTGTTTCACCGGGGAGCTGTTTTTT

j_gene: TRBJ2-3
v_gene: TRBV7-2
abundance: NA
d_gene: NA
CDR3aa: CASSLRALPSTDTQYF
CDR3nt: TGTGCCAGCAGCCTCCGGGCCTTACCCAGCACAGATACGCAGTATTTT

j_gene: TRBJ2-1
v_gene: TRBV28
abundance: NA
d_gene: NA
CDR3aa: CASTVADKIHNEQFF
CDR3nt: TGTGCCAGCACGGTAGCGGACAAGATCCACAATGAGCAGTTCTTC

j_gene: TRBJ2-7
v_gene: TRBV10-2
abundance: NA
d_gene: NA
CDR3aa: CANRNGLLESYEQYF
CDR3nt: TGCGCCAACAGGAACGGGCTCCTAGAGTCCTACGAGCAGTACTTC

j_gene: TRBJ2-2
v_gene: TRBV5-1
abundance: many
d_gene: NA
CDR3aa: CASSLANPATGELFF
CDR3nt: TGCGCCAGCAGCTTGGCCAATCCCGCAACCGGGGAGCTGTTTTTT

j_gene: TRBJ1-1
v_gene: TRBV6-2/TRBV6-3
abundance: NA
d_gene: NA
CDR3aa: CASSLREANTEAFF
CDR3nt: TGTGCCAGCAGTCTCAGGGAAGCAAACACTGAAGCTTTCTTT

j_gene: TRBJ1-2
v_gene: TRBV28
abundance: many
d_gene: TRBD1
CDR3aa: CASSPPGQGLLGGYTF
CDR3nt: TGTGCCAGCAGTCCACCGGGACAGGGCCTCCTCGGTGGCTACACCTTC

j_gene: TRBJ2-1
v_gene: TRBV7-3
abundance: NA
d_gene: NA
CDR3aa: CASRNTGEQFF
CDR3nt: TGTGCCAGCAGAAACACGGGCGAGCAGTTCTTC

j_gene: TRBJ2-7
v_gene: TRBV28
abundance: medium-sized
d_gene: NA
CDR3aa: CASSWTYEQYF
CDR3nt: TGTGCCAGCAGTTGGACTTACGAGCAGTACTTC

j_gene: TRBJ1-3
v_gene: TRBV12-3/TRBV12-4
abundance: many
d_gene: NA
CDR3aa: CASSLVRVGVGNTIYF
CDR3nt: TGTGCCAGCAGTTTAGTACGGGTCGGCGTAGGAAACACCATATATTTT

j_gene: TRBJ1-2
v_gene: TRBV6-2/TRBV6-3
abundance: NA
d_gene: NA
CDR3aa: CASSSLTTALCYTF
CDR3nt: TGTGCCAGCAGTTCCCTTACCACAGCCTTGTGCTACACCTTC

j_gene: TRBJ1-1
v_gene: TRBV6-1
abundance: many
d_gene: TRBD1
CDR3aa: CASRTLFRGTGAGRMNTEAFF
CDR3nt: TGTGCCAGCAGGACACTTTTTCGGGGGACAGGGGCCGGCCGAATGAACACTGAAGCTTTCTTT

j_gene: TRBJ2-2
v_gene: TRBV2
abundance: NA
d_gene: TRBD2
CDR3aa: CASSLAGGQNTGELFF
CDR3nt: TGTGCCAGCAGTCTAGCGGGGGGGCAAAACACCGGGGAGCTGTTTTTT

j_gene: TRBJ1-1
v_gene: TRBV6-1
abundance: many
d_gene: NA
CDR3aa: CASSPSWGVNTEAFF
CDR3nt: TGTGCCAGCAGTCCTTCCTGGGGAGTGAACACTGAAGCTTTCTTT

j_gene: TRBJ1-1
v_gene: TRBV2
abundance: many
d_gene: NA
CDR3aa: CASTPDLRNTEAFF
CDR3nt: TGTGCCAGCACCCCGGACCTCAGGAACACTGAAGCTTTCTTT

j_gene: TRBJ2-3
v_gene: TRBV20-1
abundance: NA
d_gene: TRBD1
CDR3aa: CSANSLGDRSTDTQYF
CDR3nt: TGCAGTGCTAATTCCTTAGGGGACAGGAGCACAGATACGCAGTATTTT

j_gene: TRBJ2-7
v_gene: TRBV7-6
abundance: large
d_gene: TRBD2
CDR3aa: CASSLAAAGDEQYF
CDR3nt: TGTGCCAGCAGCTTAGCGGCAGCGGGAGACGAGCAGTACTTC

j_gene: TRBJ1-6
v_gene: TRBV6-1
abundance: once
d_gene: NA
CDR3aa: CASSSPPGLDNSPLHF
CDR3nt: TGTGCCAGCAGCTCTCCGCCGGGGTTAGATAATTCACCCCTCCACTTT

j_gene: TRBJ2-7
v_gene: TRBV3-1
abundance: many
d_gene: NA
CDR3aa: CASSQESTPGTEQYF
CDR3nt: TGTGCCAGCAGCCAAGAATCCACTCCCGGGACAGAGCAGTACTTC

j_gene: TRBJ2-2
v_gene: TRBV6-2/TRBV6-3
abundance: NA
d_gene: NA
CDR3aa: CAGREGGAGELFF
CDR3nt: TGTGCCGGCAGGGAAGGGGGGGCCGGGGAGCTGTTTTTT

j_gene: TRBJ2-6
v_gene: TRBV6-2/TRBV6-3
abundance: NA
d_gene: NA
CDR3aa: CASSLIDSSGANFLTF
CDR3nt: TGTGCCAGCAGTCTGATCGACAGTTCTGGGGCCAACTTCCTGACTTTC

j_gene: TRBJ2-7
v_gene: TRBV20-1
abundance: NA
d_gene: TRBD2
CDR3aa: CSAHLAGGRGYEQYF
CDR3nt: TGCAGTGCTCACCTAGCGGGAGGTCGGGGGTACGAGCAGTACTTC

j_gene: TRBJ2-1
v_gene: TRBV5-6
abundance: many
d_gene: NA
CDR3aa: CASSFPGGRSDYNEQFF
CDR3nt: TGTGCCAGCAGCTTCCCAGGAGGACGTTCGGACTACAATGAGCAGTTCTTC

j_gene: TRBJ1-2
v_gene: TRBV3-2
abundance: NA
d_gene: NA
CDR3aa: CASRLGSNYGYTF
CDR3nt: TGTGCCAGCAGACTCGGTTCGAACTATGGCTACACCTTC

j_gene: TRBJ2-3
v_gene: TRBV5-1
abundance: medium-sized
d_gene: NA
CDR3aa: CASSFSGDTQYF
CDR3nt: TGCGCCAGCAGCTTCTCGGGAGATACGCAGTATTTT

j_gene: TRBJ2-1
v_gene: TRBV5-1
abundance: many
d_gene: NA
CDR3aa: CASRQSQAYNEQFF
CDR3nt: TGCGCCAGTAGACAGTCTCAAGCCTACAATGAGCAGTTCTTC

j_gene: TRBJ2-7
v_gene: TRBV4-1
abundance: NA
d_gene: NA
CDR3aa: CASSQDPPGQTNHYEQYF
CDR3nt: TGCGCCAGCAGCCAAGATCCCCCCGGACAGACTAACCACTACGAGCAGTACTTC

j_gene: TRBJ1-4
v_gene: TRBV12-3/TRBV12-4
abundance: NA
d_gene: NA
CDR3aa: CSSSWGGATNEKLFF
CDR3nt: TGTTCCAGCAGTTGGGGTGGGGCAACTAATGAAAAACTGTTTTTT

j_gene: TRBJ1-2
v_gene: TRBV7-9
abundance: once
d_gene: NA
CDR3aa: CASSLVGGDGYTF
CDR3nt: TGTGCCAGCAGCTTAGTAGGTGGGGATGGCTACACCTTC

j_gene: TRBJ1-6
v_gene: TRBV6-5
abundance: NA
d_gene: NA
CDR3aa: CASSSLRGSRSPLHF
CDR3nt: TGTGCCAGCAGTTCCTTGCGGGGGTCGAGATCACCCCTCCACTTT

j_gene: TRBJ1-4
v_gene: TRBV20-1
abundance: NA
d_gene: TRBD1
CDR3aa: CSARPNRGQGEKLFF
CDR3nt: TGCAGTGCTAGACCTAACAGGGGTCAGGGTGAAAAACTGTTTTTT

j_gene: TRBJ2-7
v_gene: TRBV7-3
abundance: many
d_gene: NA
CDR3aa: CASSFGPTGEQYF
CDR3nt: TGTGCCAGCAGCTTCGGCCCGACGGGAGAGCAGTACTTC

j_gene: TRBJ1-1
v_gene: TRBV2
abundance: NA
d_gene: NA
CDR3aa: CASYWPQGEAFF
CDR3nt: TGTGCCAGCTACTGGCCGCAGGGGGAAGCTTTCTTT

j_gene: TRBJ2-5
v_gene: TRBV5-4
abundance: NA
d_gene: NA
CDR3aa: CSSSLGGETQYF
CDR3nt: TGTTCCAGCAGCTTGGGGGGCGAGACCCAGTACTTC

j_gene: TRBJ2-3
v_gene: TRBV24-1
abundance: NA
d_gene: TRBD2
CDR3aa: CATSDFIGGAPDTQYF
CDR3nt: TGTGCCACCAGTGATTTTATCGGGGGGGCACCTGATACTCAGTATTTT

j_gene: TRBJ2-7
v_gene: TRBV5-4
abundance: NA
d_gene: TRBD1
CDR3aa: CAGSSGTGGFNEQYF
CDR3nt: TGTGCCGGCAGCTCCGGGACAGGGGGCTTTAACGAGCAGTACTTC

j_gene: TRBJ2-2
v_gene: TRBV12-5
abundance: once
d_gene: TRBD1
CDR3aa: CASSVDRTGLNTGELFF
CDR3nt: TGTGCCAGCAGCGTAGATCGGACAGGCCTCAACACCGGGGAGCTGTTTTTT

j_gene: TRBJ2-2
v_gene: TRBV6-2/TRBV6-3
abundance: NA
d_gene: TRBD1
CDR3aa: CASSTQGAGELFF
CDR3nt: TGTGCCAGCAGTACCCAGGGGGCCGGGGAGCTGTTTTTT

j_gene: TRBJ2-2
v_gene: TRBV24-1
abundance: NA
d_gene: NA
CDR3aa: CSTSGRPRNTGELFF
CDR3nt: TGTTCCACCAGTGGACGACCTAGGAACACCGGTGAGCTGTTTTTT

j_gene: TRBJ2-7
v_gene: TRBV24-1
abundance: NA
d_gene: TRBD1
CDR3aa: CATSDSLHPDRDGHEQYF
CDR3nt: TGTGCCACCAGTGATTCTTTACACCCGGACAGGGACGGCCACGAGCAGTACTTC

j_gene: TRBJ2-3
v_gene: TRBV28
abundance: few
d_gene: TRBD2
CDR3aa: CASIRGEGGRRADTQYF
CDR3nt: TGTGCCAGCATCCGTGGTGAGGGCGGGAGGAGGGCAGATACGCAGTATTTT

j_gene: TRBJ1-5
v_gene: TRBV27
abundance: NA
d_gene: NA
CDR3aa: CASIPTDGPQHF
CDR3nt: TGTGCCAGCATCCCTACTGACGGTCCCCAGCATTTT

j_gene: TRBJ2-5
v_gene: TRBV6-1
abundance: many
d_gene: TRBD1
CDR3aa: CASSETTGVETQYF
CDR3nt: TGTGCCAGCAGTGAAACGACAGGGGTCGAGACCCAGTACTTC

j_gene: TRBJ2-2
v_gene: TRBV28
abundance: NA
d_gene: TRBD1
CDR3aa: CASTKTGSGTWDLFF
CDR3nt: TGTGCCAGCACGAAGACAGGGTCTGGCACCTGGGATCTGTTTTTT

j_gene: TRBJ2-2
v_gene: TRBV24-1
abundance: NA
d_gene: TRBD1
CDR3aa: CATSDFRGFGELFF
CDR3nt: TGCGCCACCAGTGATTTCAGGGGGTTCGGGGAGCTGTTTTTT

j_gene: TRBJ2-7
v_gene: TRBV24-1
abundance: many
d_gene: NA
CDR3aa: CATSDSDGAYEQYF
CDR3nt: TGTGCCACCAGTGACTCGGATGGGGCCTACGAGCAGTACTTC

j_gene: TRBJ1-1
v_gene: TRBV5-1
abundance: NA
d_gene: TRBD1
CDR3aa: CASSKGQVENTEAFF
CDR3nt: TGCGCCAGCAGCAAAGGACAGGTGGAGAACACTGAAGCTTTCTTT

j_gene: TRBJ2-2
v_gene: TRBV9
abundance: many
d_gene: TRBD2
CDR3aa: CASSPDGRSSGELFF
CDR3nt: TGTGCCAGCAGCCCAGACGGGAGGTCGTCCGGGGAGCTGTTTTTT

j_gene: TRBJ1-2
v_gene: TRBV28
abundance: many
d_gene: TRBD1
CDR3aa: CASSSGGRANYGYTF
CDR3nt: TGTGCCAGCAGTTCAGGGGGGAGAGCTAACTATGGCTACACCTTC